This T cell receptor beta chain was identified during a study of identical twins. TCRdb re-derived calls from the 5' RACE reads in MiXCR, one entry per CDR3 protein. There are about 1.7 million distinct CDR3 sequences in the sample; 25% to 35% occur only once, and less than 0.35% lies in the top ten. General study results and limits: Zero-insertion analyses were open to partial confounding by invariant MAIT and iNKT cells. Clonotypes of the beta chain that were abundant in cord blood carried fewer insertions (memory repertoires showed none). Modelling underestimated the level of out-of-frame TCR alpha sharing observed in monozygotic twins.

With 5 bases clipped from V and 4 bases from J, the junction kept 2 bases outside the gene matches. In germline, CDR1 is SGHTA, CDR2 FQGNSA. The CDR3 sequence is 14 residues long. In every case, the donor was a healthy Caucasian. On this clonotype: Its antigen is currently unknown.

The sequence came from a newborn girl in good health. The sequenced sample consisted of cord blood. The rearrangement joins TRBV7-2 to TRBJ1-3; 10 nucleotides agree with TRBD1. The DNA for the CDR3 is TGTGCCAGCAGCGACAGGGGGCGAGGAAACACCATATATTTT. This translates into CASSDRGRGNTIYF. The whole variable domain, filled in from reference TRBV7-2 and TRBJ1-3, reads GAGVSQSPSNKVTEKGKDVELRCDPISGHTALYWYRQSLGQGLEFLIYFQGNSAPDKSGLPSDRFSAERTGGSVSTLTIQRTQQEDSAVYLCASSDRGRGNTIYFGEGSWLTVV.